This TCR beta chain came from a study of cytomegalovirus exposure and HLA in healthy donors (dated by TCRdb to the late 2010s). Some background on the complete study: An earlier analysis of some 600 of the donors reported approximately 280 Gb of sequence data and approximately 120 million unique TCR beta sequences obtained from 150 million to 200 million T cells. An early release covering over 500 HLA-typed donors comprised approximately 290 gigabases of sequencing data and 65 million to 100 million unique TCR sequences. Among the roughly 380 genotyped donors, about 85% belonged to the genetic ancestry cluster associated with self-reported Caucasian donors. The aim of the study was to test whether cataloging public T cell receptors could identify signatures of past pathogen exposure. The study used immunosequencing to profile the T cell repertoires of under 700 subjects and linked those repertoires to cytomegalovirus serostatus. In addition to the first cohort of 650 to 750 subjects, a separate validation cohort of under 150 different subjects was used. The study combined high-throughput TCR immunosequencing, statistical association of individual TCRs with disease status, and machine learning to predict cytomegalovirus infection status. A later analysis re-analyzed previously published TCR beta repertoires from about 730 donors and added high-resolution HLA genotyping to study TCR occurrence patterns. Rather than using new phenotypic data, the later analysis identified candidate immune exposures from TCR beta sequences and from how often those sequences occurred across donors. In an earlier analysis of several hundred of the donors, high-throughput TCR beta sequencing was used to judge whether each TCR beta V gene segment behaved as functional or pseudogenic. Donor age, sex, ethnicity and CMV serostatus were compiled together with the repertoire data. In a later genetic analysis, genome-wide SNP genotypes for about 55% of the roughly 670 donors were used, and that subset was treated as a discovery cohort. Every discovery cohort repertoire had been produced on one sequencing platform. HLA typing included class I and class II loci at four-digit resolution. Typing coverage differed by locus: A, B, C, DRB1 and DQB1 were typed in roughly 629-640 donors, DQA1 in 500 to 550, DPA1 in approximately 610, and DPB1 in just under 490. About five DR-DQ haplotypes were treated as single units for association and clustering because of strong linkage in the cohort. Among 350 to 400 genotyped donors of the cohort, an average of about 240,000 unique TCR beta nucleotide sequences were sequenced per donor, roughly 18% of them non-productive.

In total, just over 650 healthy bone marrow donors made up the cohort. At the time of sampling, all cohort members were nominally healthy, though unrecorded immune exposures were likely present. The donor tested CMV seronegative and was one of the 352 seronegative cohort members. A peripheral blood sample was provided by each donor, and peripheral blood mononuclear cells were used for TCR beta sequencing. Genomic DNA was extracted from the blood cell samples with the Qiagen DNeasy Blood Extraction Kit. The library came from the immunoSEQ multiplex PCR assay. The multiplex PCR relied on a mix of 60 forward primers for TCR Vbeta segments and 13 reverse primers for TCR Jbeta segments. The CDR3 region of rearranged TCR beta genes was amplified from genomic DNA with a multiplex PCR assay. On the Illumina HiSeq System, the amplified TCR beta libraries were sequenced as 87-base-pair reads. As for the authors' bioinformatics: A later analysis counted about 80 million unique TCR beta chains across the 666 repertoires, and about 10 million of these chains were shared by at least two donors. A nearest-neighbor algorithm error-corrected the raw reads and collapsed the reads into unique sequences, merging closely related sequences to remove PCR and sequencing errors. Alignment of CDR3 sequences to IMGT reference sequences was used to assign V, D and J gene segments. Each retained sequence needed at least a six-nucleotide match to both a V gene segment and a J gene segment. Rearrangements were called productive when the CDR3 lacked stop codons and stayed in frame with V and J; all others were non-productive. CDR3 was defined according to IMGT convention as the region running from the second conserved V-encoded cysteine to the conserved J-encoded phenylalanine. The earlier analysis of fewer than 700 of the donors excluded sequences that lacked an unambiguous match to a single V gene segment. In an earlier analysis of 450 to 750 of the donors, a V segment was called functional when productive rearrangements were above 56.7%, and segregating when the standard deviation between donors exceeded 5%. A statistical classification framework was built to diagnose cytomegalovirus status from the catalog of TCR beta chain sequences. In a later analysis, TCR nucleotide sequences were compared against IMGT/GENE-DB human TR gene sequences so that V and J genes could be assigned. A later analysis assigned CDR3 sequences and most-parsimonious VDJ recombination scenarios with the TCRdist pipeline. In a later analysis, each TCR beta chain was defined by its CDR3 amino acid sequence together with its V-gene family, and reads lacking a unique V-gene family were excluded. In a later analysis, fewer than 650 highly shared, low-generation-probability nucleotide sequences were removed to address suspected cross-contamination and a sequencing artifact. A later analysis calculated a clonal expansion index for each public chain from normalized within-repertoire ranks of inferred template counts. Generation probabilities in a later analysis came from a VDJ recombination model fitted to out-of-frame rearrangements, and those results were checked against IGoR. Hypergeometric tests were used in a later analysis to score TCR-TCR, TCR-HLA and TCR-CMV co-occurrence, with a repertoire-size bias correction applied to the TCR pairs. In a later analysis, false discovery rates were estimated by permuting HLA or CMV assignments 20 times. A later analysis grouped co-occurring TCRs with DBSCAN, adding TCRdist sequence similarity when clustering within HLA-allele-positive subsets. For co-occurrence clustering, repertoires with fewer than 30,000 or more than 120,000 public chains were excluded, along with 5 or 6 repertoires with anomalous nucleotide sharing. TCRdb took over this immuneACCESS table, retaining in-frame rearrangements with V and J assigned. Such tables are incomplete; in checked studies, under half of the missing clones stem from an unresolved V gene, and the remainder is unexplained. V and J calls and clone size are given by that table; D and trimming were obtained from the DNA. The sample table lists 200,000 to 300,000 clones, about 88% of them with a count of one. 0.2% to 0.25% of the sample rests with the top ten.

The investigation overall reported the following: The only immune exposure information available for the cohort was CMV serostatus. Several of the top co-occurrence clusters appeared to be linked to parvovirus B19, influenza, CMV and Epstein-Barr virus, according to a later analysis. A later genetic analysis associated a missense DCLRE1C variant with V-gene and J-gene trimming of TCR beta chains, and an independent cohort replicated the association. In a later analysis, HLA-associated TCR beta chains showed more clonal expansion and lower generation probabilities than non-associated chains that were equally common. A further reported finding was that TCR beta sequences accurately predicted the HLA-A and HLA-B alleles for most subjects in the first cohort. A total of fewer than 200 TCR beta chains were listed by the study as associated with cytomegalovirus. Presence/absence analyses assumed roughly uniform sequencing depth across donors, an assumption that may not hold. A cluster of highly shared sequence variants was judged likely to be a technical artifact of the sequencing pipeline. Compared with the approximately 700-donor mean, donors in an Asian-associated ancestry cluster had fewer N-insertions in productive TCRs, according to a later genetic analysis. In an earlier analysis of about 540 of the donors, most TCR beta V segments were observed in productive rearrangements about 87% or about 30% of the time, broadly matching IMGT annotations. Because counts were too low, 15 or so rarely observed V segments, including chromosome 9 orphons, were excluded from the earlier analysis of about 500 of the donors. It was suggested by the authors that the approach could potentially be generalized to other disease states and immunological phenotypes. In a later analysis, most CMV-associated TCR beta chains were found to appear HLA-restricted, with HLA associations seemingly driven largely by CMV exposure. Some IMGT-functional V segments, including TRBV6-2 and TRBV6-3, could not be told apart with the 87-base-pair reads, so those segments were excluded. The classifier was reported to diagnose cytomegalovirus status with high specificity and sensitivity in both the original and validation cohorts. Only TCR beta chains were sequenced in this cohort, and the absence of alpha or paired-chain data limited detectable features. In a later analysis, TCR association rates were found to vary across HLA loci, with the most associated TCRs seen for DRB1 alleles and the fewest for HLA-C alleles. In vitro tests confirmed that three of the cytomegalovirus-associated TCR beta chains recognize cytomegalovirus antigens. In a later analysis, some 17,000 TCR beta sequences were associated with specific HLA alleles at a false discovery rate of 0.05. Because some donors lacked HLA typing at each locus, the association tests relied only on the typed subset. Strong co-occurrence of HLA alleles, especially DR and DQ, made assigning TCR associations to individual alleles difficult. Most TCR sequences were observed very rarely across donors, whereas some public TCRs were present in many individuals. Correlated functional status among segregating V segments might reflect linkage disequilibrium, but an unknown experimental factor could not be ruled out.

Comments on this clone: Its antigen is currently not known. The record has no base qualities; no much larger clone is one base away.

There are 10 amino acids in the CDR3, from cysteine to phenylalanine inclusive. Kept here is only the CDR3 DNA, which spans 30 bases and is read in frame from base 1. The germline V gene (reference sequence) gives CDR1 as MNHEY and CDR2 as SMNVEV. The V and J ends are trimmed by 5 bases and 9 bases, leaving 7 bases between them. The rearranged segments are TRBV27 and TRBJ1-1, with the D gene not confidently named. The sequence came from a girl aged 2-15 years in good health and CMV-seronegative. The sequencing input was PBMCs. In nucleotides, the sequence is TGTGCCAGCAGTCTAAAGAAAGCTTTCTTT. The resulting protein is CASSLKKAFF.